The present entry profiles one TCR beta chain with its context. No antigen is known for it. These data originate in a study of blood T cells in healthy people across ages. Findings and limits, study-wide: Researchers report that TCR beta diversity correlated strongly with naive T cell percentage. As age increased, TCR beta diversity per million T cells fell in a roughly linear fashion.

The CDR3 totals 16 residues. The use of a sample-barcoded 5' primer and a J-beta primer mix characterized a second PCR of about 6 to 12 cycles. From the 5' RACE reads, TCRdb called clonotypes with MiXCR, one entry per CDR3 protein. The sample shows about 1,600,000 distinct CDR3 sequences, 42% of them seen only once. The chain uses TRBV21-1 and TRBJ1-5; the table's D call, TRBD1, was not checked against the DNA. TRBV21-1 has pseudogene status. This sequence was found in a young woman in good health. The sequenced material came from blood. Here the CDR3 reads CASAYRGGPANWPQHF. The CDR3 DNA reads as TGTGCCAGCGCTTATCGAGGGGGGCCGGCCAACTGGCCCCAGCATTTT.